The 26 T cell receptor beta chains reported below all come from one sample, sequenced in a study of T cell responses to AZD1222 COVID-19 vaccine. Clones were read by immunoSEQ multiplex PCR, and TCRdb kept only the in-frame ones, dropping some. This sample yields around 190,000 clones, of which approximately 94% are seen a single time; about 1.5% belongs to the top ten. The sequencing used peripheral blood, collected 28 days after the second AZD1222 dose. These receptors were taken from an adult who received the AZD1222 COVID-19 vaccine.

This rearrangement joins TRBV6-5 to TRBJ1-1; D perhaps matches TRBD1 (6 bases). This CDR3 is built from 13 residues. V was clipped by 7 bases and J by 3 bases, with 12 bases between them. CDR1 and CDR2 from the germline V gene are MNHEY and SVGAGI. The DNA for the CDR3 is TGTGCCAGCACGGGGGCTTGGGACACTGAAGCTTTCTTT. It codes for CASTGAWDTEAFF.

J is TRBJ1-5 and V is TRBV6-2 or TRBV6-3, with 9 bases that match TRBD1. CDR3 length: 16 residues. Germline values: CDR1 MNHEY, CDR2 SVGEGT. With 4 bases clipped from V and 3 bases from J, the junction kept 7 bases outside the gene matches. CDR3 region: CASSWSGQGDNQPQHF. The CDR3 region has the DNA TGTGCCAGCAGTTGGTCGGGACAGGGAGACAATCAGCCCCAGCATTTT.

CDR3 bases: TGCAGCGTTGGACCTACGGATGGCTACACCTTC. Translated: CSVGPTDGYTF. The chain employs TRBV29-1 and TRBJ1-2; D ambiguous. The CDR3 length is 11 residues. CDR1 is SQVTM and CDR2 is ANQGSEA in the germline V gene. Trimming left V 4 bases short and J 6 bases short, with 9 bases between.

This chain links TRBV14 with TRBJ2-1; unclear D gene. The CDR3 runs 10 residues. Between the trimmed V and J ends, which lost 5 bases and 8 bases, there was a span of 4 bases. Germline values: CDR1 SGHDN, CDR2 FVKESK. The CDR3 nucleotides read TGTGCCAGCAGCGGGCATGAGCAGTTCTTC. It translates to CASSGHEQFF.

This rearrangement joins TRBV11-2 to TRBJ2-1; no clear D. The CDR3 has 13 amino acids. V was pared by 3 bases and J by 4 bases, with 7 bases between. Germline V lookup: CDR1 SGHAT, CDR2 FQNNGV. The CDR3, as DNA: TGTGCCAGCAGCTTCAACAGTTACAATGAGCAGTTCTTC. Translation: CASSFNSYNEQFF.

The V gene is TRBV28, the J gene TRBJ1-2, with D uncertain. The CDR3 is 11 residues long. V gave up 5 bases and J gave up 4 bases, with 5 bases separating them. CDR1 and CDR2 from the germline V gene are MDHEN and SYDVKM. The CDR3 DNA reads TGTGCCAGCAGTCGAGCCTATGGCTACACCTTC. Translating it yields CASSRAYGYTF.

The chain uses TRBV19 and TRBJ2-1; 9 bases align to TRBD2. The CDR3 has 14 residues. J gave up 4 bases and V 5 bases, and 3 bases lay outside the gene matches. The V gene's germline CDR1 is LNHDA and CDR2 SQIVND (reference sequence). CDR3 sequence (DNA): TGTGCCAGTAGTGATAGCGGGGGTTACAATGAGCAGTTCTTC. Amino acids: CASSDSGGYNEQFF.

The chain has TRBV5-1 and TRBJ1-2; 7 nucleotides align to TRBD1. The CDR3 loop spans 14 amino acids. The V and J ends lost 0 bases and 11 bases, in that order; junction bases with no gene match: 10. Germline lookup yields CDR1 SGHRS and CDR2 YFSETQ. CDR3 DNA: TGCGCCAGCAGCTTGGAGGCAGGGGGAGGCTCATACACCTTC. Protein product: CASSLEAGGGSYTF. Complete variable domain (other parts from reference TRBV5-1 and TRBJ1-2): KAGVTQTPRYLIKTRGQQVTLSCSPISGHRSVSWYQQTPGQGLQFLFEYFSETQRNKGNFPGRFSGRQFSNSRSEMNVSTLELGDSALYLCASSLEAGGGSYTFGSGTRLTVV.

The J gene is TRBJ1-6, the V gene TRBV5-6; no clear D gene. Trimming removed 1 base at V and 6 bases at J, with 11 bases between. CDR3 length: 15 amino acids. Germline lookup yields CDR1 SGHDT and CDR2 YYEEEE. The CDR3 DNA reads as TGTGCCAGCAGCTTGCGTCCTTTGGGTAATTCACCCCTCCACTTT. It yields the protein CASSLRPLGNSPLHF.

This chain links TRBV21-1 with TRBJ1-3. TRBV21-1 is tagged as a pseudogene. The CDR3 covers 17 residues. DNA for the CDR3: TGTGCCAGCAGCAAAATTCGGTTGACTCCCTCTGGAAACACCATATATTTT. Encoded protein: CASSKIRLTPSGNTIYF.

This clone was detected once. The V call is TRBV6-5, the J call TRBJ2-7; 9 bases align to TRBD2. Per the germline V gene, CDR1 is MNHEY and CDR2 is SVGAGI. J gave up 1 base and V 7 bases, and 5 bases lay outside the gene matches. This CDR3 spans 14 amino acids. The CDR3 bases are TGTGCCAGCAAACCGGGACTAGCATCCTACGAGCAGTACTTC. This translates into CASKPGLASYEQYF.

The CDR3 sequence: CASSSRVVGYTF. CDR3 bases: TGTGCCAGCAGTTCCAGGGTGGTTGGCTACACCTTC. The chain carries TRBV28 and TRBJ1-2; a weak D match, TRBD1 (5 bases). Trimming took 4 bases from V and 7 from J, leaving 10 bases between them. From germline, CDR1 is MDHEN and CDR2 SYDVKM. The CDR3 is made up of 12 amino acids.

The chain has TRBV6-1 and TRBJ1-5, with TRBD1 identical over 11 bases. After removal of 2 bases from V and 7 bases from J, the junction contained 10 bases not matched to a gene. The CDR3 spans 17 residues. Looked up from germline, CDR1 is MNHNS and CDR2 is SASEGT. As DNA, the CDR3 is TGTGCCAGCAGTGAACATCATGGACAGGGGGCGAAGCAGCCCCAGCATTTT. Translating it yields CASSEHHGQGAKQPQHF.

The gene calls are TRBV5-1 and TRBJ1-5; no clear D. The germline V and J ends were trimmed by 2 bases and 0 bases, with 9 bases remaining between them. The CDR3 runs 15 residues. CDR1 is SGHRS, CDR2 YFSETQ, per germline. Written as DNA, the CDR3 is TGCGCCAGCAGCTTTTCCCCAAATAGCAATCAGCCCCAGCATTTT. It is translated as CASSFSPNSNQPQHF.

The chain carries TRBV29-1 and TRBJ1-6; D not resolved. CDR1 and CDR2 (germline): SQVTM, ANQGSEA. The CDR3 covers 11 residues. V shed 4 bases and J shed 8 bases, with 6 bases lying between them. The CDR3 nucleotides read TGCAGCGTTGGGGAGGATTCACCCCTCCACTTT. Protein sequence: CSVGEDSPLHF.

The chain combines TRBV7-2 with TRBJ1-2; no reliable D call. V lost 6 bases to trimming and J lost 8 bases, with 16 bases between them. CDR3 length: 13 amino acids. Germline CDR1 SGHTA, CDR2 FQGNSA. The chain's CDR3 is CASSRDQFRGYTF. DNA of the CDR3: TGTGCCAGCAGTCGCGACCAGTTTAGGGGCTACACCTTC.

This rearrangement joins TRBV27 to TRBJ1-5; D remains ambiguous. Germline V CDR1 and CDR2: MNHEY, SMNVEV (reference sequence). Trimming shortened V by 3 bases and J by 4 bases, and 10 bases separated the two germline ends. The CDR3 loop spans 14 amino acids. The CDR3 loop reads CASSLNGNNQPQHF. The DNA of the CDR3 is TGTGCCAGCAGTTTGAATGGAAATAATCAGCCCCAGCATTTT.

This chain joins TRBV5-8 and TRBJ1-6, with 8 bases aligning to TRBD1. Germline loops: CDR1 SGHTS, CDR2 YDEGEE. V trimming: 5 bases; J trimming: 3 bases; junction bases outside the gene matches: 7. The CDR3 sequence is 16 residues long. The CDR3 DNA follows: TGTGCCAGCAGGACCTCCGGGACAGGCTATAATTCACCCCTCCACTTT. It translates to CASRTSGTGYNSPLHF.

The CDR3 coding sequence is TGTGCCAGCAGGCCAACGGGGGGGACGGGAAAACTGTTTTTT. As protein: CASRPTGGTGKLFF. V and J are TRBV28 and TRBJ1-4; TRBD1 is a possible D gene (5 bases). Between the trimmed V and J ends, which lost 6 bases and 10 bases, there was a span of 18 bases. Germline assignment: CDR1 MDHEN and CDR2 SYDVKM. CDR3 length equals 14 residues. Complete variable domain (other parts from reference TRBV28 and TRBJ1-4): DVKVTQSSRYLVKRTGEKVFLECVQDMDHENMFWYRQDPGLGLRLIYFSYDVKMKEKGDIPEGYSVSREKKERFSLILESASTNQTSMYLCASRPTGGTGKLFFGSGTQLSVL.

The rearrangement links TRBV6-5 to TRBJ1-1; unclear D gene. Germline V CDR1 and CDR2: MNHEY, SVGAGI. The CDR3 runs to 13 residues. V was pared by 4 bases and J by 1 base, with 7 bases between. The CDR3 sequence: CASSWGQNTEAFF. The CDR3 nucleotides read TGTGCCAGCAGTTGGGGTCAGAACACTGAAGCTTTCTTT.

A single count supports this clone. The CDR3 here is CASSKLTGVHEQFF. The CDR3 DNA reads TGTGCCAGCAGCAAATTGACAGGGGTCCATGAGCAGTTCTTC. J is TRBJ2-1 and V is TRBV7-9; 8 bases are a match to TRBD1. This CDR3 is 14 amino acids long. V lost 5 bases and J lost 8; bases outside the gene matches: 8. Germline V gene sequence: CDR1 SEHNR, CDR2 FQNEAQ (reference sequence).

The chain combines TRBV7-9 with TRBJ1-1; D remains unclear. Germline lookup yields CDR1 SEHNR and CDR2 FQNEAQ (reference sequence). This CDR3 is 12 amino acids long. Trimming left V 2 bases short and J 5 bases short, with 6 bases between. In DNA, the CDR3 is TGTGCCAGCAGCTTAATAGGGACTGAAGCTTTCTTT. As protein: CASSLIGTEAFF.

This clone was counted a single time. The J gene is TRBJ1-6, the V gene TRBV4-1; tentative D call: TRBD1 (6 bases). Trimming removed 6 bases at V and 6 bases at J, with 12 bases between. Germline V gene data show CDR1 as MGHRA and CDR2 as YSYEKL. This CDR3 is built from 14 residues. This chain's CDR3 is CASSIGTFNSPLHF. As DNA, the CDR3 is TGCGCCAGCAGTATCGGGACATTTAATTCACCCCTCCACTTT.

The gene calls are TRBV19 and TRBJ2-3; D call uncertain. The germline V gene encodes CDR1 LNHDA and CDR2 SQIVND (reference sequence). This CDR3 is built from 14 residues. V dropped 5 bases and J dropped 3 bases, with 12 bases sitting between them. The CDR3 sequence: CASSFLAPTDTQYF. CDR3 DNA: TGTGCCAGTAGTTTTCTCGCCCCTACAGATACGCAGTATTTT.

The CDR3 here is CATGPGGLQNMNTEAFF. CDR3 DNA: TGTGCCACCGGGCCCGGAGGACTTCAAAACATGAACACTGAAGCTTTCTTT. The chain is built from TRBV11-2 and TRBJ1-1; D not certain. V was clipped by 10 bases and J by 0 bases, with 24 bases between them. Germline V gene lookup returns CDR1 SGHAT and CDR2 FQNNGV. The CDR3 consists of 17 residues.

The V call is TRBV5-6, the J call TRBJ2-5; possibly TRBD1 or TRBD2 for D (5 bases each). Germline V CDR1 and CDR2: SGHDT, YYEEEE. The CDR3 runs to 15 residues. The ends were cut back, 4 bases at V and 4 bases at J, with 17 bases in the middle. CDR3 sequence: CASSLTGREGETQYF. CDR3 DNA: TGTGCCAGCAGCCTCACAGGTCGTGAGGGAGAGACCCAGTACTTC.